The clone carrying this T cell receptor beta chain was seen a handful of times. TCRdb called the reads again in MiXCR, with one record for every CDR3 protein. Of just over 300,000 distinct CDR3 sequences listed, about a sixth are singletons. Per the germline V gene, CDR1 is MDHEN and CDR2 is SYDVKM. V was clipped by 5 bases and J by 5 bases, with 6 bases between them. The length of the CDR3 is 12 residues. This sample is drawn from a study of T cell repertoires in cytomegalovirus infection. The source material was PBMCs. The chain has TRBV28 and TRBJ2-2; no clear D gene. The clonotype originates from a human donor in good health (CMV status not recorded). Some clones in this sample may be carry-over from other donors' samples. The CDR3 protein is CASSLTTGELFF. CDR3 coding DNA: TGTGCCAGCAGTCTTACGACCGGGGAGCTGTTTTTT. The entire variable domain, with the rest obtained from reference TRBV28 and TRBJ2-2, is as follows: DVKVTQSSRYLVKRTGEKVFLECVQDMDHENMFWYRQDPGLGLRLIYFSYDVKMKEKGDIPEGYSVSREKKERFSLILESASTNQTSMYLCASSLTTGELFFGEGSRLTVL.